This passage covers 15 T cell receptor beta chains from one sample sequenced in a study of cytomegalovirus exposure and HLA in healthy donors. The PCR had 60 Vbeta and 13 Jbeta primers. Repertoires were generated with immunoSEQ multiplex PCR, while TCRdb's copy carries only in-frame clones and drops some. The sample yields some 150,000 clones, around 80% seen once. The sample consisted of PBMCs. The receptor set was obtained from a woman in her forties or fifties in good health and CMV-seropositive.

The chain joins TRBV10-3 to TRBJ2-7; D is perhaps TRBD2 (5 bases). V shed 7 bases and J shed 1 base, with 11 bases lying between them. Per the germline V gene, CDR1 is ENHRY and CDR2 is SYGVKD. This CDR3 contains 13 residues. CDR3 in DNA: TGTGCCATCAAGGACTCCCAATCCTACGAGCAGTACTTC. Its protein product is CAIKDSQSYEQYF.

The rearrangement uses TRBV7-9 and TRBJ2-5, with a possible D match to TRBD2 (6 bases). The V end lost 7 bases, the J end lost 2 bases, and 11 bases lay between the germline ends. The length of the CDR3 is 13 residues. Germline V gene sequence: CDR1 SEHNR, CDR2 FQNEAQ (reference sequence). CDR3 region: CASTGDWQETQYF. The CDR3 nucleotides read TGTGCCAGCACCGGGGACTGGCAAGAGACCCAGTACTTC. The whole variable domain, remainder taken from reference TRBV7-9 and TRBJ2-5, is DTGVSQNPRHKITKRGQNVTFRCDPISEHNRLYWYRQTLGQGPEFLTYFQNEAQLEKSRLLSDRFSAERPKGSFSTLEIQRTEQGDSAMYLCASTGDWQETQYFGPGTRLLVL.

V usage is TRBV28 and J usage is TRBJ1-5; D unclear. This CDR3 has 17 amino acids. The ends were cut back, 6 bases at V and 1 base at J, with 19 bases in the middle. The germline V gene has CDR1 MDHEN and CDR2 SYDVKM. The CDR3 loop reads CASSLASGVGSNQPQHF. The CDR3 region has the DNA TGTGCCAGCAGCCTAGCGAGCGGCGTCGGAAGCAATCAGCCCCAGCATTTT.

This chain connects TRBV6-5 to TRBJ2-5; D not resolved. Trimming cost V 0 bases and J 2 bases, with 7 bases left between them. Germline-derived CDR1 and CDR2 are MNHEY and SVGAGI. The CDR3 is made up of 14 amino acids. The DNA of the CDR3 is TGTGCCAGCAGTTACTCGCACAGACAAGAGACCCAGTACTTC. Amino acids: CASSYSHRQETQYF.

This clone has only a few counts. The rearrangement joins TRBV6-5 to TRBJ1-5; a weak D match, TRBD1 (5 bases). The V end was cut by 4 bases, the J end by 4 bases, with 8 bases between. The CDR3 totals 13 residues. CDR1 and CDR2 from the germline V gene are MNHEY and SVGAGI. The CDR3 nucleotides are TGTGCCAGCAGTTTCGACAGAAATCAGCCCCAGCATTTT. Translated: CASSFDRNQPQHF.

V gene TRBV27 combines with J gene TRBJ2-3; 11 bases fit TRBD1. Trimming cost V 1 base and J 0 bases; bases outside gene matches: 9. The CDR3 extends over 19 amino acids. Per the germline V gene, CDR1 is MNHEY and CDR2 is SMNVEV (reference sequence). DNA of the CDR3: TGTGCCAGCAGTTTATGGAGAGGGACAGGGGGTTTTAGCACAGATACGCAGTATTTT. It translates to CASSLWRGTGGFSTDTQYF.

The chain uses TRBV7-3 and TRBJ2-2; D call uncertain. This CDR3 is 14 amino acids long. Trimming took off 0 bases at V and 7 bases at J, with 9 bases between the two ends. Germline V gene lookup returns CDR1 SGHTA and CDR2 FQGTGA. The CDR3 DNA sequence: TGTGCCAGCAGCTTAACTAGTCGGAGCGGGGAGCTGTTTTTT. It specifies CASSLTSRSGELFF. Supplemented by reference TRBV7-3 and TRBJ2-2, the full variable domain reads GAGVSQTPSNKVTEKGKYVELRCDPISGHTALYWYRQSLGQGPEFLIYFQGTGAADDSGLPNDRFFAVRPEGSVSTLKIQRTERGDSAVYLCASSLTSRSGELFFGEGSRLTVL.

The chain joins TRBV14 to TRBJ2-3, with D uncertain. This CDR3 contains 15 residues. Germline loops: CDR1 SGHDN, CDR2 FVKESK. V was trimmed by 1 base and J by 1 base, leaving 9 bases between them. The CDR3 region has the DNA TGTGCCAGCAGCCAAGTTAACTCCGGCACAGATACGCAGTATTTT. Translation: CASSQVNSGTDTQYF.

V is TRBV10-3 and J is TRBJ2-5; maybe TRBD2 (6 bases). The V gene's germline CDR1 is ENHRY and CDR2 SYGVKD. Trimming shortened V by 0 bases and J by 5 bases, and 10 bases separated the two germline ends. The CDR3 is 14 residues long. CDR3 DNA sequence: TGTGCCATCAGTGAGTCGCGAGGGAGGGAGACCCAGTACTTC. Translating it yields CAISESRGRETQYF.

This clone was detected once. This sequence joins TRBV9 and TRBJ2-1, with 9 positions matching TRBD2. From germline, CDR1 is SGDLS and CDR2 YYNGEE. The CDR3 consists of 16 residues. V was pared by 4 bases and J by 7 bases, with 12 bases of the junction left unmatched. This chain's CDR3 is CASSLFSAGGPNEQFF. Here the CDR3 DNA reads TGTGCCAGCAGCCTTTTTTCTGCGGGGGGGCCAAATGAGCAGTTCTTC. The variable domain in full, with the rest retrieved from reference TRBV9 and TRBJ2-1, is DSGVTQTPKHLITATGQRVTLRCSPRSGDLSVYWYQQSLDQGLQFLIQYYNGEERAKGNILERFSAQQFPDLHSELNLSSLELGDSALYFCASSLFSAGGPNEQFFGPGTRLTVL.

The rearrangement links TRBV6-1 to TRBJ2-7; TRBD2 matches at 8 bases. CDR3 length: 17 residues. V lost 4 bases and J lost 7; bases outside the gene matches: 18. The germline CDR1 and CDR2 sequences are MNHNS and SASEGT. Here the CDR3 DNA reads TGTGCCAGCAGTGCACAAGGGTGGTCCGGGAGGGCCGAAGAGCAGTACTTC. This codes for CASSAQGWSGRAEEQYF.

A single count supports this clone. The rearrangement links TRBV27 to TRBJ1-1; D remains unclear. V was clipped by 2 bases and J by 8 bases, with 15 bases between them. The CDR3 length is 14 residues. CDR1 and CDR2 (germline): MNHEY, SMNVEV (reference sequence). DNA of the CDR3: TGTGCCAGCAGTTTAGGTCGACGAACCAGGGAAGCTTTCTTT. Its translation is CASSLGRRTREAFF.

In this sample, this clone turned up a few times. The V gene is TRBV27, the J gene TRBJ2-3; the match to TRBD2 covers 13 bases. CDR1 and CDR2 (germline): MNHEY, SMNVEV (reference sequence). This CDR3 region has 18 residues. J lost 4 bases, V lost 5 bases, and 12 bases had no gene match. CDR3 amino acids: CASSRAGTSGEGPDTQYF. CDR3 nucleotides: TGTGCCAGCAGTCGTGCTGGGACTAGCGGGGAGGGGCCAGATACGCAGTATTTT.

CDR3 loop: CASSPRRVGTQYF. CDR3 DNA sequence: TGTGCCAGCAGCCCCCGGCGGGTCGGGACCCAGTACTTC. This chain joins TRBV7-2 and TRBJ2-5; TRBD2 might be the D (5 bases). Germline CDR1 reads SGHTA; CDR2 reads FQGNSA. V was trimmed by 5 bases and J by 7 bases, leaving 14 bases between them. This CDR3 contains 13 residues.

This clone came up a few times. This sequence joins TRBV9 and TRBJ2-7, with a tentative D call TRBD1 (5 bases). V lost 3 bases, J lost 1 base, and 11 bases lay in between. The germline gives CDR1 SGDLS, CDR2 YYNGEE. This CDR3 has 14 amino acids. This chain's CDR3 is CASSASTASYEQYF. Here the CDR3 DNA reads TGTGCCAGCAGCGCCTCGACAGCTTCCTACGAGCAGTACTTC.